A single sample is the source of the 22 T cell receptor beta chains below, sequenced in a study of cytomegalovirus exposure and HLA in healthy donors. It was with 60 Vbeta and 13 Jbeta primers that the PCR ran. TCRdb keeps only in-frame clones here, not all; method: immunoSEQ multiplex PCR. The sample data list 100,000 to 150,000 clones. The specimen sequenced was PBMCs. The receptors derive from a man in his late teens or twenties in good health and CMV-seronegative.

The chain employs TRBV7-9 and TRBJ2-7, with TRBD2 matching over 11 bases. There are 15 residues in the CDR3. V was pared by 5 bases and J by 2 bases, with 5 bases of the junction left unmatched. Germline V gene data show CDR1 as SEHNR and CDR2 as FQNEAQ (reference sequence). The CDR3 loop is CASSASSGGPYEQYF. CDR3 nucleotides: TGTGCCAGCAGCGCCTCTAGCGGGGGGCCCTACGAGCAGTACTTC.

This rearrangement joins TRBV29-1 to TRBJ2-3; maybe TRBD2 (5 bases). CDR1 and CDR2 (germline): SQVTM, ANQGSEA. Trimming shortened V by 8 bases and J by 3 bases, and 18 bases separated the two germline ends. The CDR3 runs to 14 residues. The CDR3 DNA reads TGCAGCACTTCCGGGGAAGGTTTGACAGATACGCAGTATTTT. Protein sequence: CSTSGEGLTDTQYF.

The V gene is TRBV7-9, the J gene TRBJ1-2, with D hard to call. The length of the CDR3 is 14 residues. CDR1 and CDR2 from the germline V gene are SEHNR and FQNEAQ (reference sequence). The V end lost 2 bases, the J end lost 7 bases, and 14 bases lay between the germline ends. CDR3 sequence (DNA): TGTGCCAGCAGCTTAATCTTCGAGCGGGGTGGCTACACCTTC. It codes for CASSLIFERGGYTF. The entire variable domain, with the rest obtained from reference TRBV7-9 and TRBJ1-2, is as follows: DTGVSQNPRHKITKRGQNVTFRCDPISEHNRLYWYRQTLGQGPEFLTYFQNEAQLEKSRLLSDRFSAERPKGSFSTLEIQRTEQGDSAMYLCASSLIFERGGYTFGSGTRLTVV.

This rearrangement joins TRBV11-2 to TRBJ2-7; TRBD1 is a possible D gene (6 bases). Germline CDR1 reads SGHAT; CDR2 reads FQNNGV. The CDR3 runs to 14 residues. The V end was cut by 0 bases, the J end by 4 bases, with 10 bases between. In DNA form, the CDR3 reads TGTGCCAGCAGCTTAGAGGCCAGGGGTTACGAGCAGTACTTC. Translating gives CASSLEARGYEQYF.

This chain uses TRBV9 with TRBJ2-7; 7 positions agree with TRBD1. Germline V lookup: CDR1 SGDLS, CDR2 YYNGEE. The CDR3 consists of 13 residues. The ends lost 4 bases at V and 8 bases at J; junction bases unmatched: 9. Written as DNA, the CDR3 is TGTGCCAGCAGCCTCCGTGAGGGACAGAAGCAGTACTTC. Translation: CASSLREGQKQYF.

V gene TRBV6-1 combines with J gene TRBJ2-7; D is possibly TRBD2 (6 bases). V lost 8 bases and J lost 3, with 17 bases in between. This CDR3 comprises 14 residues. CDR1 MNHNS and CDR2 SASEGT come from the germline V gene. CDR3 protein: CASGGPRVYYEQYF. CDR3 sequence (DNA): TGTGCCAGCGGAGGGCCTCGGGTCTACTACGAGCAGTACTTC.

The chain is built from TRBV18 and TRBJ2-7, with D perhaps matching TRBD2 (5 bases). The CDR3 is 18 amino acids. V was pared by 2 bases and J by 0 bases, with 20 bases between. Looked up from germline, CDR1 is KGHSH and CDR2 is LQKENI. The CDR3 sequence: CASSPINQPLRASYEQYF. DNA for the CDR3: TGTGCCAGCTCACCAATCAACCAACCGCTGCGGGCCTCCTACGAGCAGTACTTC.

This chain links TRBV10-3 with TRBJ1-1, with D unclear. The V gene lost 2 bases and the J gene lost 10 bases, with 14 bases spanning the gap. CDR1 is ENHRY and CDR2 is SYGVKD in the germline V gene. The CDR3 has 13 amino acids. CDR3 sequence (DNA): TGTGCCATCAGTGAGGACAATAACGAGGGAGCTTTCTTT. Translated, it gives CAISEDNNEGAFF.

V gene TRBV6-4 combines with J gene TRBJ2-2, with 15 positions matching TRBD2. The length of the CDR3 is 20 residues. The J segment lost 2 bases and the V segment lost 0 bases, leaving 7 bases of the junction unmatched. CDR1 is MRHNA, CDR2 SNTAGT, per germline. The CDR3: CASSDSSWTSGGANTGELFF. The CDR3 DNA is TGTGCCAGCAGTGACTCCAGTTGGACTAGCGGGGGGGCCAACACCGGGGAGCTGTTTTTT.

The chain uses TRBV7-9 and TRBJ2-2; D uncertain. CDR1 is SEHNR and CDR2 is FQNEAQ in the germline V gene (reference sequence). V lost 4 bases and J lost 5, with 17 bases in between. This CDR3 comprises 16 residues. The CDR3 coding sequence is TGTGCCAGCAGCTCCACAGACCGGTTACCTACCGGGGAGCTGTTTTTT. It codes for CASSSTDRLPTGELFF.

The chain recombines TRBV18 with TRBJ2-4; 12 bases agree with TRBD1. CDR3 length: 16 residues. The ends lost 4 bases at V and 4 bases at J; junction bases unmatched: 5. Germline values: CDR1 KGHSH, CDR2 LQKENI. CDR3 coding DNA: TGTGCCAGCTCACGACCGGGACAGGGGGCTAAAAACATTCAGTACTTC. Encoded protein: CASSRPGQGAKNIQYF.

The V and J genes are TRBV5-1 and TRBJ2-5, with TRBD2 matching over 10 bases. J gave up 5 bases and V 4 bases, and 11 bases lay outside the gene matches. Germline V gene lookup returns CDR1 SGHRS and CDR2 YFSETQ. The CDR3 loop spans 16 amino acids. In DNA form, the CDR3 reads TGCGCCAGCAGCCCCGAGAGCGGGGGGGGCCAGGAGACCCAGTACTTC. Protein sequence: CASSPESGGGQETQYF.

The gene calls are TRBV5-1 and TRBJ2-7; 13 nucleotides agree with TRBD2. With V trimmed by 4 bases and J by 0 bases, 7 bases remained unmatched. The CDR3 loop spans 17 amino acids. CDR1 SGHRS and CDR2 YFSETQ come from the germline V gene. This chain's CDR3 is CASSMGLAGSPSYEQYF. In nucleotides, the CDR3 is TGCGCCAGCAGCATGGGACTAGCGGGATCTCCCTCCTACGAGCAGTACTTC.

The J gene is TRBJ2-3, the V gene TRBV9; 8 bases map to TRBD2. CDR3 size: 16 residues. Unmatched junction bases numbered 18, after V lost 5 bases and J lost 10 bases. Germline assignment: CDR1 SGDLS and CDR2 YYNGEE. CDR3 residues: CASSGTSSLGWGAQYF. For the CDR3, the DNA is TGTGCCAGCAGTGGGACTAGTTCGCTGGGTTGGGGTGCGCAGTATTTT.

The CDR3 reads CASSSLAGGQYEQFF. The CDR3 DNA follows: TGCGCCAGCAGCTCACTAGCGGGGGGGCAGTATGAGCAGTTCTTC. The chain recombines TRBV5-1 with TRBJ2-1; 13 nucleotides match TRBD2. The length of the CDR3 is 15 residues. Trimming cost V 3 bases and J 8 bases; bases outside gene matches: 5. Per the germline V gene, CDR1 is SGHRS and CDR2 is YFSETQ.

CDR3 residues: CATEDTDSSYEQYF. In DNA form, the CDR3 reads TGTGCCACGGAGGATACAGACTCTTCCTACGAGCAGTACTTC. The chain uses TRBV10-3 and TRBJ2-7; perhaps TRBD2 as D (5 bases). The CDR3 loop spans 14 amino acids. The ends were cut back, 10 bases at V and 1 base at J, with 17 bases in the middle. Germline V gene data show CDR1 as ENHRY and CDR2 as SYGVKD.

The rearrangement uses TRBV30 and TRBJ1-1, with D possibly TRBD1 on 5 matching bases. This CDR3 has 14 residues. Germline V gene sequence: CDR1 GTSNPN, CDR2 SVGIG (reference sequence). Between the trimmed V and J ends, which lost 2 bases and 3 bases, there was a span of 13 bases. Written as DNA, the CDR3 is TGTGCCTGGAGTTCGGGACTTAAGGACACTGAAGCTTTCTTT. This encodes CAWSSGLKDTEAFF.

The rearrangement links TRBV7-9 to TRBJ2-7; 10 bases map to TRBD1. The CDR3 covers 16 residues. V lost 0 bases to trimming and J lost 4 bases; unmatched junction nucleotides: 6. CDR1 is SEHNR, CDR2 FQNEAQ, per germline (reference sequence). CDR3 nucleotides: TGTGCCAGCAGCTTAGCTCCGACAGGGGGCTCGTACGAGCAGTACTTC. Its protein product is CASSLAPTGGSYEQYF.

The chain combines TRBV4-1 with TRBJ2-5, with TRBD2 identical over 11 bases. The CDR3 covers 16 residues. Germline values: CDR1 MGHRA, CDR2 YSYEKL. The trim removed 2 bases at V and 5 bases at J, leaving 7 bases unmatched. The DNA for the CDR3 is TGCGCCAGCAGCCAACTGGGTGCTAGCGGGAGGGAGACCCAGTACTTC. This codes for CASSQLGASGRETQYF.

The V and J genes are TRBV9 and TRBJ2-7; the D gene is possibly TRBD1 (6 bases). Germline CDR1 SGDLS, CDR2 YYNGEE. V was cut by 3 bases and J by 2 bases, with 12 bases left in between. The CDR3 consists of 14 residues. CDR3 nucleotide sequence: TGTGCCAGCAGCGCGGGACGGGACACCTACGAGCAGTACTTC. This encodes CASSAGRDTYEQYF.

The rearrangement joins TRBV19 to TRBJ2-3, with 10 bases lining up with TRBD2. V lost 2 bases to trimming and J lost 7 bases; unmatched junction nucleotides: 9. Germline V CDR1 and CDR2: LNHDA, SQIVND (reference sequence). The CDR3 is 16 residues long. In DNA form, the CDR3 reads TGTGCCAGTAGTATAACGATAGCGGGGGGCCCTTATACGCAGTATTTT. Its translation is CASSITIAGGPYTQYF. The variable domain in full, with the rest retrieved from reference TRBV19 and TRBJ2-3, is DGGITQSPKYLFRKEGQNVTLSCEQNLNHDAMYWYRQDPGQGLRLIYYSQIVNDFQKGDIAEGYSVSREKKESFPLTVTSAQKNPTAFYLCASSITIAGGPYTQYFGPGTRLTVL.

The genes are TRBV5-8 and TRBJ2-3, with TRBD1 as a possible D gene (5 bases). The CDR3 has 16 amino acids. Per germline, CDR1 SGHTS and CDR2 YDEGEE. V dropped 0 bases and J dropped 2 bases, with 13 bases sitting between them. DNA of the CDR3: TGTGCCAGCAGCTTGGGGGCAGGGCCAATCACAGATACGCAGTATTTT. Translation: CASSLGAGPITDTQYF.